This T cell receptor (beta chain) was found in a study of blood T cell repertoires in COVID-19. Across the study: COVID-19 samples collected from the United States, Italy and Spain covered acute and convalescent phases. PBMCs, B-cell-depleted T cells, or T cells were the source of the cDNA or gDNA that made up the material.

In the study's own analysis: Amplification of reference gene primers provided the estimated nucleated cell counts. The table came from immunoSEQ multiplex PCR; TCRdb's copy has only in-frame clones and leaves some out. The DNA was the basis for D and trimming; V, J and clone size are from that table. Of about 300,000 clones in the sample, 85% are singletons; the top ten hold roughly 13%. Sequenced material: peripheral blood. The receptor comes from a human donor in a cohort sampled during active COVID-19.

In DNA, the CDR3 is TGTGCCAGCAGCGGCCAAGCGGGATATGAGACCCAGTACTTC. Protein: CASSGQAGYETQYF. The chain employs TRBV7-8 and TRBJ2-5; 7 bases agree with TRBD2. The germline V gene has CDR1 SGHVS and CDR2 FQNEAQ. This CDR3 has 14 amino acids. The J segment lost 5 bases and the V segment lost 5 bases, leaving 8 bases of the junction unmatched.